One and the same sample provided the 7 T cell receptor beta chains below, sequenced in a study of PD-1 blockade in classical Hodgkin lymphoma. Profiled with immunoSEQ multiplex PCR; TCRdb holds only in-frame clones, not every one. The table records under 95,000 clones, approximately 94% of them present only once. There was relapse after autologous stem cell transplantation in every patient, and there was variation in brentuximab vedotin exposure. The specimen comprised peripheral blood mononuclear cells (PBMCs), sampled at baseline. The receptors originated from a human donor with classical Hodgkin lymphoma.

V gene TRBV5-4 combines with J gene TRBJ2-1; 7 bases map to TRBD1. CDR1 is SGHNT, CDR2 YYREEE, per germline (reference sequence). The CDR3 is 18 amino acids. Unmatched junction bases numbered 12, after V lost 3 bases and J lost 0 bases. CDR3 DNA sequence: TGTGCCAGCAGCTCGGGACAGTTTTCTCTTAGCTCCTACAATGAGCAGTTCTTC. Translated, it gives CASSSGQFSLSSYNEQFF.

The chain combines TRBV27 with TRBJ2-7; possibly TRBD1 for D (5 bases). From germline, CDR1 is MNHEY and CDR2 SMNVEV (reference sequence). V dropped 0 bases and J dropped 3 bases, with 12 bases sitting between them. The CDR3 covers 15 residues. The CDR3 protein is CASSLSTPRDYEQYF. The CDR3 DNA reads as TGTGCCAGCAGTTTATCGACCCCCAGGGACTACGAGCAGTACTTC.

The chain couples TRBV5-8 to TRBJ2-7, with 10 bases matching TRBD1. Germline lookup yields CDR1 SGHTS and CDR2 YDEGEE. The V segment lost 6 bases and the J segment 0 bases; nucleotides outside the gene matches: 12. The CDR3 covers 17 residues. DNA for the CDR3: TGTGCCAGCACCCCTGGACACGACAGGGGGCCCTCCTACGAGCAGTACTTC. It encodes CASTPGHDRGPSYEQYF.

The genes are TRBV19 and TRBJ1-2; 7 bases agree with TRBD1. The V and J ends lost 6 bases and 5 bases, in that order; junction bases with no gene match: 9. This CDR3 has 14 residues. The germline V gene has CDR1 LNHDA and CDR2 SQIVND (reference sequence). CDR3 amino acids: CASRLPGTEYGYTF. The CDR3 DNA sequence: TGTGCCAGTAGACTCCCCGGGACAGAGTATGGCTACACCTTC.

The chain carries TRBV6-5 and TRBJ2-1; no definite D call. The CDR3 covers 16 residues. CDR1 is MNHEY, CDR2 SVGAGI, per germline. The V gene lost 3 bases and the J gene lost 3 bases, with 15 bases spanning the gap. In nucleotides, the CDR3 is TGTGCCAGCAGTTATGCCCTCAAACAGCTCTACAATGAGCAGTTCTTC. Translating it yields CASSYALKQLYNEQFF.

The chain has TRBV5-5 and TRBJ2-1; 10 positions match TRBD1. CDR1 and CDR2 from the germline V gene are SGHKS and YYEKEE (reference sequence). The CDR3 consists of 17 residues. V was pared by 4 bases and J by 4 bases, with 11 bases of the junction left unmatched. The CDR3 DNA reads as TGTGCCAGCAGCCCGGAACAGACAGGGGGCCTGTACAATGAGCAGTTCTTC. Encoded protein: CASSPEQTGGLYNEQFF.

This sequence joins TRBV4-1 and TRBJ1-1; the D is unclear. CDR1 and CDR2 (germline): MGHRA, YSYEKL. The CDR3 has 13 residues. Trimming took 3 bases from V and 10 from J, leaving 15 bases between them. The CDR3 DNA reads TGCGCCAGCAGCCACGTCCCCCTCGAGGTAGCTTTCTTT. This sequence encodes CASSHVPLEVAFF.